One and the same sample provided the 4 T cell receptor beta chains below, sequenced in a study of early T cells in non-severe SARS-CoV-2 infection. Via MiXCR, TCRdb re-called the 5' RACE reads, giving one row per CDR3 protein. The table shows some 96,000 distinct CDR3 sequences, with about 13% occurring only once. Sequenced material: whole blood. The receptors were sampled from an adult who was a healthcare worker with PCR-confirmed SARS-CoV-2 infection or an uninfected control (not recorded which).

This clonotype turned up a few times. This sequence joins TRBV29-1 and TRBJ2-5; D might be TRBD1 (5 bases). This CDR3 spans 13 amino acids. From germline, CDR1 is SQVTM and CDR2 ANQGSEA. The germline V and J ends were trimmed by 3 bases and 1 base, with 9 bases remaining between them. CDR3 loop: CSVEGQPQETQYF. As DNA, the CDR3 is TGCAGCGTTGAGGGGCAGCCCCAAGAGACCCAGTACTTC.

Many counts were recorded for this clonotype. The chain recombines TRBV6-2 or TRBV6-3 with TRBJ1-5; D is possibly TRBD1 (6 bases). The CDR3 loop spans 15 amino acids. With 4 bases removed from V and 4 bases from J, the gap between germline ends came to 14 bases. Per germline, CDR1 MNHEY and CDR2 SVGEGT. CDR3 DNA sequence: TGTGCCAGCAGTTCCGGACAGTCTCCGAATCAGCCCCAGCATTTT. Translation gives CASSSGQSPNQPQHF.

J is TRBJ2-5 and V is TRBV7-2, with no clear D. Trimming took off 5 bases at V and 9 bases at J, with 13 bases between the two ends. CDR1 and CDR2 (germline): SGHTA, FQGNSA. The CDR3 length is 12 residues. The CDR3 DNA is TGTGCCAGCAGCCGATTCCAGGCGGCCCAGTACTTC. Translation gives CASSRFQAAQYF.

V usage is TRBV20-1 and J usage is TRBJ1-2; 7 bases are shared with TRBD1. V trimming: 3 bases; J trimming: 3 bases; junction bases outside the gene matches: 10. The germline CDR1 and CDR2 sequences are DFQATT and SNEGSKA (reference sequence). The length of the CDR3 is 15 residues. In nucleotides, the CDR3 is TGCAGTGCTAGCAGGGGGTCGGGAATAGACTATGGCTACACCTTC. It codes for CSASRGSGIDYGYTF.